Reported below is one T cell receptor (beta chain). These data originate in a study of blood T cell repertoires in COVID-19. Study-wide context: The United States, Italy and Spain supplied acute and convalescent COVID-19 samples.

As handled by the study authors: Nucleated cell counts were estimated from reference gene primer amplification. Sequencing was performed with immunoSEQ multiplex PCR; in TCRdb, only in-frame clones are kept and a portion is missing. The V and J calls and clone size are taken from that table; D and trimming were inferred from the DNA. This sample has about 120,000 clones, with more than 75% found just once. The sequenced material came from peripheral blood. The sequence came from a man aged 60 to 69 with acute or convalescent COVID-19.

For the CDR3, the DNA is TGTGCCAGCAGCTTATCAATCGCGGGAGGGCCTAAAGACAATGAGCAGTTCTTC. Protein: CASSLSIAGGPKDNEQFF. V is TRBV7-2 and J is TRBJ2-1; the match to TRBD2 covers 9 bases. V gave up 2 bases and J gave up 5 bases; unmatched junction bases: 13. The CDR3 runs 18 residues. Germline V gene lookup returns CDR1 SGHTA and CDR2 FQGNSA.